This is a list of T cell receptor beta chains from one sample in a study of CD8+CD57+ T cells in acquired aplastic anemia. TCRdb reprocessed the reads via MiXCR and lists one record per CDR3 protein. The sample yields fewer than 300,000 distinct CDR3 sequences, roughly 80% seen once. The sequencing input was sorted CD4+, CD8+, or CD8+CD57+ T cells (not recorded which) from PBMCs. The source is a human donor with aplastic anemia. CDR3s include the opening cysteine and the closing phenylalanine or tryptophan. Each record gives: V gene, J gene, D gene, clone size, CDR3 DNA, CDR3 protein. A D gene is named only where the DNA matches it firmly. Some rows mark clone size as missing; the rest say once, few, many or name a class of expanded clone.

>TRBV29-1|TRBJ2-7|NA|NA
TGCAGCGTTGGCCCCCTGGACTTC
CSVGPLDF
>TRBV7-2|TRBJ1-5|NA|NA
TGTGCCAGCAGCCAAGTCACAGACGACCCCGAGCATTTT
CASSQVTDDPEHF
>TRBV11-3|TRBJ2-5|NA|NA
TGTGCCAGCAGCTTAGAGCTGACAGAAGAGACACAGTACTTC
CASSLELTEETQYF
>TRBV7-3|TRBJ2-3|TRBD2|NA
TGTGCCAGCAGCTTAGCGGAGCGGGGGGACAACAATGAGTTT
CASSLAERGDNNEF
>TRBV20-1|TRBJ2-3|TRBD2|NA
TGCAGTGCTAGAGACATAGCGGGGGGGACAGATACGCAGTATTTT
CSARDIAGGTDTQYF
>TRBV6-1|TRBJ2-1|TRBD2|NA
TGTGCCAGCAGTGCGGCGCAAGCGGGGAGACGAAAGTACAGCTCCTACAATGAGCAGTTCTTC
CASSAAQAGRRKYSSYNEQFF
>TRBV5-1|TRBJ2-4|NA|NA
TGTGCCAGCGGAGGGGATGGCAACAGTAAGTACTTC
CASGGDGNSKYF
>TRBV5-1|TRBJ1-1|TRBD1|once
TGCGCCAGCACCACCTTGGGGACAGACACTGAAGCTTTCTTT
CASTTLGTDTEAFF
>TRBV7-2|TRBJ2-3|NA|NA
TGTGCCAGCAGCTTAGGGGCAGGGGCCGATACGCATACGCAGTATTTT
CASSLGAGADTHTQYF
>TRBV6-1|TRBJ1-6|NA|NA
TGTGCCAGCAGGGAGGGTAGTAATTCACCCCTCCACTTT
CASREGSNSPLHF
>TRBV2|TRBJ2-7|NA|NA
TGTGCCAGCAGGGTGGGGTACGCGCAGTACTTC
CASRVGYAQYF
>TRBV7-2|TRBJ1-1|NA|NA
TGTGCCAGCAGGGGTGGAGCCCGTTCCGACACTGAAGCTTTCTTT
CASRGGARSDTEAFF
>TRBV5-1|TRBJ2-1|NA|once
TGCGCCAGCAGCTTAGCTCCAGAGGGAGGAACCTACAATGAGCAGTTCTTC
CASSLAPEGGTYNEQFF
>TRBV7-9|TRBJ1-1|NA|NA
TGTGCCAGCAGCTCCGCAGATACGCAGTATATTGGCCCATTCTTT
CASSSADTQYIGPFF
>TRBV2|TRBJ2-5|TRBD2|NA
TGTGCCAGCAGTGGGGCGGGGGGGACCCAGTACTTC
CASSGAGGTQYF
>TRBV10-3|TRBJ1-2|NA|NA
TGTGCCAGCAGTCTAACAGGACTATATGGCTACACCTTC
CASSLTGLYGYTF
>TRBV25-1|TRBJ1-6|NA|NA
TGTGCCAGCACCCAATCAACGGGGAATTCACCCCTCCACTTT
CASTQSTGNSPLHF
>TRBV7-9|TRBJ1-6|NA|NA
TGTGCCAGCAGCTCCAGGGGCCGGTTGAATTCACCCCTCCACTTT
CASSSRGRLNSPLHF
>TRBV7-3|TRBJ2-6|NA|NA
TGTGCCAGCTCAAGACAGGCCAACGCCGTTGAAGCCAGAGTCCTGACTTTC
CASSRQANAVEARVLTF
>TRBV7-3|TRBJ1-1|NA|NA
TGTGCCAGCAGCTTAACTCGGGGAGCGGACTCTGAAGCTTTCTTT
CASSLTRGADSEAFF
>TRBV9|TRBJ1-5|NA|NA
TGTGCCAGCAGTGAGTGGTATGGCAATCAGTACCAGCATTTT
CASSEWYGNQYQHF
>TRBV5-8|TRBJ2-1|NA|NA
TGTGCCAGCAGCTGGTTGGAGGTCCATGAGCAGTTCTTC
CASSWLEVHEQFF
>TRBV9|TRBJ1-2|NA|once
TGTGCCAGCAGAGGAGCTGGGAACATTCAGTACTTCTTC
CASRGAGNIQYFF
>TRBV15|TRBJ2-7|NA|NA
TGTGCCACCAGCGGCCGGGGCCTGCCAGAGGAGCAGTACTTC
CATSGRGLPEEQYF
>TRBV10-2|TRBJ2-7|NA|NA
TGCGCCAGCAGTGACACCGGGGGGCGCTACGAGCAGTACTTC
CASSDTGGRYEQYF
>TRBV7-3|TRBJ2-7|NA|NA
TGTGCCACCAGCGGCGGGGGCCGAGCCTGCCAGCAGGACTTC
CATSGGGRACQQDF
>TRBV7-8|TRBJ2-3|TRBD2|NA
TGTGCCAGCAGCTTAGCGGGAGGGGCCGATGCTAAGCAGTATTTT
CASSLAGGADAKQYF
>TRBV15|TRBJ1-2|NA|NA
TGTGCCACCAGCAGAGATCAGGGTGGCTATGGCTACACCTTC
CATSRDQGGYGYTF
>TRBV7-9|TRBJ2-3|TRBD2|once
TGTGCCGGCAAGGTAGCGGGAGGTCCCGAGACGCTGTATTTT
CAGKVAGGPETLYF
>TRBV11-3|TRBJ2-3|NA|NA
TGTGCCAGCAGCTTAGCCCCGCCAAGGAACAGCACAGATACGCAGTATTTT
CASSLAPPRNSTDTQYF
>TRBV7-9|TRBJ1-2|NA|NA
TGTGCCAGCAGCTTACGGGGCAGCTACGTGGCCAACGTCTACACCTTC
CASSLRGSYVANVYTF
>TRBV7-2|TRBJ2-1|TRBD1|NA
TGTGCCAGCAGCGAGGGGACAGGGGAAGAGACCCAGTACCAGTTCTTC
CASSEGTGEETQYQFF
>TRBV9|TRBJ2-5|NA|NA
TGTGCCAGCAGTGGTGGAACGGGGAACACCGGGGAGCACTTC
CASSGGTGNTGEHF
>TRBV4-3|TRBJ1-1|TRBD1|NA
TGCGCCAGCAGCCAAGTGACAGGGCAGGGCGAAGCTTTCTTT
CASSQVTGQGEAFF
>TRBV20-1|TRBJ2-7|NA|NA
TGCAGTGCTAGGGAGGACAGCTCCTACGCCGAGCAGTACTTC
CSAREDSSYAEQYF
>TRBV7-8|TRBJ1-1|NA|NA
TGTGCCAGCAGCTTAGCTCTAGCTCCCGACACGCAGGATTTCTTT
CASSLALAPDTQDFF
>TRBV10-2|TRBJ1-2|TRBD1|once
TGCGCCAGCCCAATAAGACAGGGCAACTATGGCTACACCTTC
CASPIRQGNYGYTF
>TRBV11-3|TRBJ2-3|NA|many
TGTGCCAGCGGCTACGGTCTGACAGATACGCAGTATTTT
CASGYGLTDTQYF
>TRBV11-3|TRBJ1-6|NA|NA
TGTGCCAGCAGCTCAGATCTGACACTGTCACCCCTCCACTTT
CASSSDLTLSPLHF
>TRBV12-3/TRBV12-4|TRBJ1-2|NA|NA
TGTGCCAGCAGTTTAGGCCTAGTGGGCTACACCTTC
CASSLGLVGYTF
>TRBV10-3|TRBJ1-5|TRBD1|NA
TGTGCCATCAGTCAACAGGGGGGTAGCAATCAGCCCCAGCATTTT
CAISQQGGSNQPQHF
>TRBV5-1|TRBJ1-5|NA|NA
TGCGCCAGCAGCTTGCGTTCGGACGATAAGCCCCAGCATTTT
CASSLRSDDKPQHF
>TRBV9|TRBJ2-1|NA|NA
TGTGCCAGCAGCTTTAGGGGGGGGGGGGGTGGTGATGAGCAGTTCTTC
CASSFRGGGGGDEQFF
>TRBV20-1|TRBJ2-5|NA|NA
TGCAGTGCCAGTAGTTGCGGACGCATGAAGACCCAGTACTTC
CSASSCGRMKTQYF
>TRBV9|TRBJ2-4|NA|NA
TGTGCCAGCGGAGGAGATGGGAACGGGCAGTACTTC
CASGGDGNGQYF
>TRBV7-2|TRBJ2-3|TRBD2|NA
TGTGCCAGCAGCCCCGGGGGGGCTACAGATACGCAGTATTTT
CASSPGGATDTQYF
>TRBV5-1|TRBJ1-2|NA|NA
TGCGCCAGCAGCTTGTCGATGGAGGCGGTCTATGGCTACACCTTC
CASSLSMEAVYGYTF
>TRBV24-1|TRBJ2-7|NA|NA
TGTGCCAGCAGCCTGAAGAACAGGAGCTCCTACGAGCAGTACTTC
CASSLKNRSSYEQYF
>TRBV7-2|TRBJ2-7|TRBD2|NA
TGTGCCAGCAGCTGGGTGGGGACTAACAACGAGCAGTACTTC
CASSWVGTNNEQYF
>TRBV5-1|TRBJ2-5|NA|NA
TGCGCCAGCAGCAGGGGGAGAGATATGACGGAGACCCAGTACTTC
CASSRGRDMTETQYF